This is a list of T cell receptor beta chains from one sample in a study of blood T cells in healthy people across ages. TCRdb passed the 5' RACE reads through MiXCR, listing each CDR3 protein once. Counted here are 1.5 million to 2 million distinct CDR3 sequences, roughly 43% occurring once; the ten biggest clones make up roughly 23%. The sequenced material came from blood. These receptors all come from a human donor in good health. Both conserved end residues are part of each CDR3. A D gene is named only where the DNA matches it firmly. Clone size appears in some rows only: once, few, many, or a class for an expanded clone.

CDR3 length,V gene,D gene,clone size,J gene,CDR3 DNA,CDR3 protein
16,TRBV6-4,TRBD1,NA,TRBJ1-2,TGTGCCAGCGGTGACATAGGGACAGGGGGCGACTATGGCTACACCTTC,CASGDIGTGGDYGYTF
12,TRBV12-3/TRBV12-4,NA,many,TRBJ2-5,TGTGCCAGCAGCTTCGGTCAAGAGACCCAGTACTTC,CASSFGQETQYF
15,TRBV4-2,TRBD1,NA,TRBJ2-1,TGTGCCAGCAGCCGACCGACAGGGGAGGACAATGAGCAGTTCTTC,CASSRPTGEDNEQFF
16,TRBV20-1,TRBD1,NA,TRBJ1-5,TGCAGTGCAAGACAGGGGGGAGGATCGGCGCATCAGCCCCAGCATTTT,CSARQGGGSAHQPQHF
16,TRBV15,NA,NA,TRBJ1-4,TGTGCCACCAGCAGAGACAGGCCCCTTGGTAATGAAAAACTGTTTTTT,CATSRDRPLGNEKLFF
13,TRBV6-4,NA,NA,TRBJ1-2,TGTGCCAGCAGTGAGTCAGGGGTCTATGGCTACACCTTC,CASSESGVYGYTF
17,TRBV7-6,NA,few,TRBJ2-1,TGTGCCAGCAGACCTACAGGGGGGGTTCACTCCTACAATGAGCAGTTCTTC,CASRPTGGVHSYNEQFF
11,TRBV29-1,NA,few,TRBJ1-2,TGCAGCGTTGGGTTAGGGGAAGGCTACACCTTC,CSVGLGEGYTF
15,TRBV20-1,TRBD1,NA,TRBJ1-4,TGCAGTTCTAGGGGACAGGGAAGGGCTAATGAAAAACTGTTTTTT,CSSRGQGRANEKLFF
14,TRBV7-6,NA,NA,TRBJ1-1,TGTGCCAGCAGCTTAGCTGGACGGGTCGATGAAGCTTTCTTT,CASSLAGRVDEAFF
14,TRBV6-6,TRBD1,NA,TRBJ2-2,TGTGCCAGCAGGAAGGGACAGGGAAACGGGGAGCTGTTTTTT,CASRKGQGNGELFF
13,TRBV7-9,TRBD1,many,TRBJ1-2,TGTGCCAGCTCACCAGGGGGGTCCTATGGCTACACCTTC,CASSPGGSYGYTF
14,TRBV20-1,NA,NA,TRBJ1-5,TGCAGTGCTAGAGATACTCAGGGTGGACAGCCCCAGCATTTT,CSARDTQGGQPQHF
17,TRBV12-3/TRBV12-4,NA,few,TRBJ1-3,TGTGCCAGCAGTTCGCCGGGACGGCTGAGCTCTGGAAACACCATATATTTT,CASSSPGRLSSGNTIYF
19,TRBV7-2,TRBD2,NA,TRBJ2-7,TGTGCCAGCAGCTTAGCGGTTAGGGCTAGCGGGGATATAAACTACGAGCAGTACTTC,CASSLAVRASGDINYEQYF